The 11 T cell receptor beta chains below come from one sample, sequenced in a study of T cells in Graves' hyperthyroidism and ophthalmopathy. TCR beta CDR3 region amplification was performed from RNA transcripts. An initial round of RT-PCR targeting the TCR CDR3 relied on the HTBI primer set. TCRdb reprocessed the multiplex PCR reads via MiXCR and lists one record per CDR3 protein. The table shows about 400,000 distinct CDR3 sequences, with under 15% occurring only once. The source material was blood. These receptors were collected from a woman aged 25 to 39 with Graves' hyperthyroidism.

This clonotype was seen ten or more times. The V call is TRBV28, the J call TRBJ1-2; D gene ambiguous. Germline values: CDR1 MDHEN, CDR2 SYDVKM. The V end was cut by 2 bases, the J end by 7 bases, with 17 bases between. The CDR3 totals 15 residues. DNA for the CDR3: TGTGCCAGCAGTTTAGACGGGGTTGGTTCGGGTGGCTACACCTTC. The encoded protein is CASSLDGVGSGGYTF.

The rearrangement uses TRBV28 and TRBJ1-2; D possibly corresponds to TRBD1 (5 bases). This CDR3 is built from 14 residues. Per the germline V gene, CDR1 is MDHEN and CDR2 is SYDVKM. Trimming took off 5 bases at V and 8 bases at J, with 18 bases between the two ends. CDR3 residues: CASSPDSPMWGYTF. Written as DNA, the CDR3 is TGTGCCAGCAGTCCCGACAGCCCGATGTGGGGCTACACCTTC.

This clonotype was picked up many times. The genes are TRBV2 and TRBJ1-2; the D gene is possibly TRBD1 (6 bases). The CDR3 is made up of 14 amino acids. V was trimmed by 1 base and J by 6 bases, leaving 12 bases between them. Germline values: CDR1 SNHLY, CDR2 FYNNEI. CDR3 protein: CASSEGLGGDGYTF. The CDR3 nucleotides read TGTGCCAGCAGTGAAGGCCTAGGGGGGGATGGCTACACCTTC.

The chain recombines TRBV7-2 with TRBJ1-1, with a tentative D call TRBD1 (6 bases). V was trimmed by 4 bases and J by 2 bases, leaving 11 bases between them. Germline-derived CDR1 and CDR2 are SGHTA and FQGNSA. This CDR3 is built from 14 residues. The CDR3 reads CASSSVGGNTEAFF. The CDR3 region has the DNA TGTGCCAGCAGCTCGGTGGGGGGCAACACTGAAGCTTTCTTT.

The genes are TRBV7-9 and TRBJ2-3, with 9 bases fitting TRBD1. V shed 8 bases and J 4 bases; nucleotides not matched to a gene: 4. Germline values: CDR1 SEHNR, CDR2 FQNEAQ (reference sequence). The CDR3 extends over 13 amino acids. The chain's CDR3 is CASATGGADTQYF. The CDR3 DNA reads TGTGCCAGCGCAACAGGGGGCGCAGATACGCAGTATTTT.

Concerning this clonotype itself: An end of the junction does not agree with germline; a read error may underlie this. The gene calls are TRBV19 and TRBJ2-1; 7 nucleotides line up with TRBD1. The germline V gene has CDR1 LNHDA and CDR2 SQIVND (reference sequence). This CDR3 contains 13 residues. This CDR3 is CAGRKDRDGEQFF. CDR3 in DNA: TGTGCCGGTAGAAAAGACAGGGATGGTGAGCAGTTCTTC.

J is TRBJ2-3 and V is TRBV7-2; D is possibly TRBD2 (6 bases). With 1 base removed from V and 5 bases from J, the gap between germline ends came to 13 bases. The CDR3 covers 15 residues. The germline CDR1 and CDR2 sequences are SGHTA and FQGNSA. The DNA of the CDR3 is TGTGCCAGCAGCTTAGACGGGAGTGGTCGAGATACGCAGTATTTT. Protein product: CASSLDGSGRDTQYF.

This clonotype has only a few counts. The chain is built from TRBV19 and TRBJ1-2, with D unresolved. The V gene lost 10 bases and the J gene lost 2 bases, with 14 bases spanning the gap. The CDR3 is 13 residues long. From germline, CDR1 is LNHDA and CDR2 SQIVND (reference sequence). CDR3 sequence: CATRPMRNYGYTF. For the CDR3, the DNA is TGTGCCACTCGACCTATGCGGAACTATGGCTACACCTTC.

The chain has TRBV5-5 and TRBJ2-1; 7 bases map to TRBD2. V lost 3 bases and J lost 7; bases outside the gene matches: 10. The length of the CDR3 is 15 residues. Germline V CDR1 and CDR2: SGHKS, YYEKEE (reference sequence). The CDR3, as DNA: TGTGCCAGCAGCTCTAGCGGTTCCCCCGGGAATGAGCAGTTCTTC. The encoded protein is CASSSSGSPGNEQFF.

This clonotype was found a few times. The gene calls are TRBV5-1 and TRBJ2-3, with 12 bases lining up with TRBD2. The CDR3 is 16 amino acids. CDR1 is SGHRS and CDR2 is YFSETQ in the germline V gene. The ends lost 5 bases at V and 1 base at J; junction bases unmatched: 5. The CDR3 DNA is TGCGCCAGCAGATCTAGACTAGCGGGGGGCACAGATACGCAGTATTTT. Its translation: CASRSRLAGGTDTQYF. Filled out from reference TRBV5-1 and TRBJ2-3, the complete variable domain reads KAGVTQTPRYLIKTRGQQVTLSCSPISGHRSVSWYQQTPGQGLQFLFEYFSETQRNKGNFPGRFSGRQFSNSRSEMNVSTLELGDSALYLCASRSRLAGGTDTQYFGPGTRLTVL.

This clonotype was observed a few times. The chain joins TRBV30 to TRBJ2-3; the match to TRBD2 covers 12 bases. The CDR3 has 17 residues. The junction had 8 bases not matched to a gene; V was cut back by 2 bases and J by 2 bases. CDR1 and CDR2 from the germline V gene are GTSNPN and SVGIG (reference sequence). In DNA, the CDR3 is TGTGCCTGGAGTCGAATGGGACTAGCGGGCCACACAGATACGCAGTATTTT. It is translated as CAWSRMGLAGHTDTQYF. Full variable domain (rest looked up from reference TRBV30 and TRBJ2-3): SQTIHQWPATLVQPVGSPLSLECTVEGTSNPNLYWYRQAAGRGLQLLFYSVGIGQISSEVPQNLSASRPQDRQFILSSKKLLLSDSGFYLCAWSRMGLAGHTDTQYFGPGTRLTVL.